These 23 T cell receptor beta chains came from one sample sequenced in a study of beta chain features in type 1 diabetes listed by TCRdb under 2018. Library preparation employed the immunoSEQ multiplex PCR assay. The entire amount of isolated RNA was reverse transcribed using the High Capacity cDNA Reverse Transcription Kit, so the sequenced TCRB transcripts were expressed ones. The table comes from immuneACCESS by way of TCRdb, which keeps in-frame sequences with V and J called. Part of the clones is missing from these tables; in studies checked, under half for an unresolved V gene and the rest for unknown reasons. The sample data list under 500,000 clones, and roughly 31% of these were observed just once. Clones ranked in the top ten supply almost 0.065% of the sample. The material sequenced was naive CD4+ T cells from blood. The cell subset or site label, read with the paper, signifies: true naive CD4+ T cells. The receptors stem from a man between 18 and 29 years old in good health.

This clone appeared a few times. J is TRBJ2-3 and V is TRBV4-3, with D uncertain. The CDR3 is made up of 13 amino acids. Per germline, CDR1 LGHNA and CDR2 YSLEER. Trimming stripped 3 bases from V and 4 bases from J, with 8 bases between. CDR3 in amino acids: CASSQGFPDTQYF. In DNA, the CDR3 is TGCGCCAGCAGCCAGGGTTTCCCAGATACGCAGTATTTT.

This clone was detected only a few times. The chain is built from TRBV6-4 and TRBJ2-1, with TRBD2 identical over 8 bases. The CDR3 extends over 16 amino acids. Germline trimming cut 0 bases from V and 5 bases from J; bases unmatched to any gene: 6. The V gene's germline CDR1 is MRHNA and CDR2 SNTAGT. In DNA form, the CDR3 reads TGTGCCAGCAGTGACTCCGGCGGGGGGACGAACAATGAGCAGTTCTTC. It is translated as CASSDSGGGTNNEQFF.

The gene calls are TRBV7-2 and TRBJ2-5, with TRBD2 as a possible D gene (5 bases). V shed 4 bases and J shed 0 bases, with 9 bases lying between them. CDR3 length: 14 amino acids. From germline, CDR1 is SGHTA and CDR2 FQGNSA. In nucleotides, the CDR3 is TGTGCCAGCAGCTACCAGCGGAACCAAGAGACCCAGTACTTC. Its protein product is CASSYQRNQETQYF. Variable domain in full (rest from reference TRBV7-2 and TRBJ2-5): GAGVSQSPSNKVTEKGKDVELRCDPISGHTALYWYRQSLGQGLEFLIYFQGNSAPDKSGLPSDRFSAERTGGSVSTLTIQRTQQEDSAVYLCASSYQRNQETQYFGPGTRLLVL.

This chain links TRBV19 with TRBJ2-5; D perhaps matches TRBD1 (6 bases). V dropped 5 bases and J dropped 4 bases, with 14 bases sitting between them. Germline CDR1 LNHDA, CDR2 SQIVND (reference sequence). This CDR3 region has 14 residues. The CDR3 is CASSAHRDVETQYF. The CDR3 DNA is TGTGCCAGTAGTGCACACAGGGATGTAGAGACCCAGTACTTC.

This clone was detected a few times. This chain links TRBV4-3 with TRBJ2-1; D gene uncertain. V lost 0 bases to trimming and J lost 3 bases, with 9 bases between them. The CDR3 runs to 15 residues. The V gene's germline CDR1 is LGHNA and CDR2 YSLEER. Written as DNA, the CDR3 is TGCGCCAGCAGCCAAGAGGGGTCAATCTACAATGAGCAGTTCTTC. It yields the protein CASSQEGSIYNEQFF.

This chain links TRBV7-2 with TRBJ2-3; 14 bases are a match to TRBD2. This CDR3 has 15 amino acids. J lost 6 bases, V lost 5 bases, and 4 bases had no gene match. CDR1 is SGHTA, CDR2 FQGNSA, per germline. CDR3 bases: TGTGCCAGCAGCCGGACTAGCGGGAGGATTGATACGCAGTATTTT. Protein product: CASSRTSGRIDTQYF. Combining the CDR3 with reference TRBV7-2 and TRBJ2-3 gives the whole variable domain GAGVSQSPSNKVTEKGKDVELRCDPISGHTALYWYRQSLGQGLEFLIYFQGNSAPDKSGLPSDRFSAERTGGSVSTLTIQRTQQEDSAVYLCASSRTSGRIDTQYFGPGTRLTVL.

This clone has only one observation. The chain has TRBV28 and TRBJ2-6; D is unresolved. V shed 5 bases and J shed 2 bases, with 16 bases lying between them. The V gene's germline CDR1 is MDHEN and CDR2 SYDVKM. There are 17 residues in the CDR3. CDR3 in DNA: TGTGCCAGCAGTGTATTAGGGCTCGGAACTGGGGCCAACGTCCTGACTTTC. This sequence encodes CASSVLGLGTGANVLTF.

This clone was detected only a few times. The V gene is TRBV9, the J gene TRBJ2-4, with TRBD2 matching over 8 bases. CDR3 size: 17 residues. Germline V gene data show CDR1 as SGDLS and CDR2 as YYNGEE. V dropped 3 bases and J dropped 3; count of bases not matched to a gene: 11. CDR3 loop: CASSGSLSGSSKNIQYF. The CDR3 DNA follows: TGTGCCAGCAGCGGGTCCCTAAGCGGGAGCAGCAAAAACATTCAGTACTTC.

This clone was picked up a small number of times. The CDR3 region has the DNA TGCAGCGTCCGCCGGGACAGGGGCGAGAACACTGAAGCTTTCTTT. It yields the protein CSVRRDRGENTEAFF. The gene calls are TRBV29-1 and TRBJ1-1; 10 bases are a match to TRBD1. V shed 6 bases and J 1 base; nucleotides not matched to a gene: 8. The CDR3 contains 15 residues. Germline V gene data show CDR1 as SQVTM and CDR2 as ANQGSEA. Looking up the rest from reference TRBV29-1 and TRBJ1-1 gives the full variable domain: SAVISQKPSRDICQRGTSLTIQCQVDSQVTMMFWYRQQPGQSLTLIATANQGSEATYESGFVIDKFPISRPNLTFSTLTVSNMSPEDSSIYLCSVRRDRGENTEAFFGQGTRLTVV.

V and J are TRBV29-1 and TRBJ1-1; D gene uncertain. Germline V gene sequence: CDR1 SQVTM, CDR2 ANQGSEA. The CDR3 runs to 13 residues. V lost 4 bases and J lost 5, with 14 bases in between. The CDR3 DNA is TGCAGCGTTGTTGATCAATTGGGGACTGAAGCTTTCTTT. Translating gives CSVVDQLGTEAFF.

The chain uses TRBV2 and TRBJ2-7; 8 bases line up with TRBD1. The V and J ends lost 9 bases and 6 bases, in that order; junction bases with no gene match: 10. The V gene's germline CDR1 is SNHLY and CDR2 FYNNEI. This CDR3 region has 13 residues. CDR3 amino acids: CARRTGPRSEQYF. The CDR3 coding sequence is TGTGCCAGGAGGACAGGGCCTCGGTCCGAGCAGTACTTC.

This chain joins TRBV10-3 and TRBJ2-3; 8 bases agree with TRBD1. In germline, CDR1 is ENHRY, CDR2 SYGVKD. The CDR3 is 14 amino acids. V shed 10 bases, J shed 4 bases, and the junction held 10 bases outside the gene matches. The CDR3 sequence is CASASGGMADTQYF. The DNA of the CDR3 is TGTGCCAGCGCTTCAGGGGGCATGGCAGATACGCAGTATTTT.

This clone occurred a few times. The chain employs TRBV19 and TRBJ2-7, with unresolved D. Germline V lookup: CDR1 LNHDA, CDR2 SQIVND (reference sequence). CDR3 size: 11 residues. V lost 6 bases, J lost 3 bases, and 6 bases lay in between. The CDR3 is CASRDLYEQYF. The CDR3 DNA follows: TGTGCCAGTAGGGATCTCTACGAGCAGTACTTC.

This clone was detected only once. CDR3 sequence: CASRWTGPYGYTF. CDR3 nucleotides: TGTGCCAGCAGATGGACAGGTCCCTATGGCTACACCTTC. The J gene is TRBJ1-2, the V gene TRBV28; 7 nucleotides align to TRBD1. Trimming cost V 6 bases and J 4 bases; bases outside gene matches: 5. CDR1 is MDHEN, CDR2 SYDVKM, per germline. CDR3 length equals 13 residues.

The chain uses TRBV25-1 and TRBJ2-6, with TRBD1 as a possible D gene (6 bases). Trimming shortened V by 6 bases and J by 1 base, and 10 bases separated the two germline ends. Germline loops: CDR1 MGHDK, CDR2 SYGVNS. This CDR3 is built from 15 residues. Here the CDR3 reads CASRRGGSGANVLTF. The CDR3 DNA reads as TGTGCCAGCAGACGAGGGGGTTCTGGGGCCAACGTCCTGACTTTC.

This chain uses TRBV28 with TRBJ2-7; 7 bases map to TRBD2. Germline V CDR1 and CDR2: MDHEN, SYDVKM. The V gene end was trimmed by 8 bases and the J gene end by 6 bases; junction bases not matched to a gene: 10. This CDR3 spans 13 amino acids. The CDR3 sequence: CASRRAGEGEQYF. CDR3 DNA: TGTGCCAGCCGGAGGGCGGGAGAAGGCGAGCAGTACTTC.

J is TRBJ2-3 and V is TRBV29-1, with TRBD1 matching 7 bases. The CDR3 is 14 residues long. The junction had 4 bases not matched to a gene; V was cut back by 4 bases and J by 0 bases. Germline values: CDR1 SQVTM, CDR2 ANQGSEA. CDR3 protein: CSVALDRSTDTQYF. The CDR3 DNA reads as TGCAGCGTTGCCCTGGACAGGAGCACAGATACGCAGTATTTT.

The table lists this clone with a few counts. The rearrangement joins TRBV7-7 to TRBJ2-7; 10 nucleotides agree with TRBD2. The CDR3 length is 15 residues. Germline-derived CDR1 and CDR2 are SSHAT and FNYEAQ (reference sequence). With 3 bases clipped from V and 0 bases from J, the junction kept 2 bases outside the gene matches. CDR3 DNA sequence: TGTGCCAGCAGCTTCGGACTAGCGGACTCCTACGAGCAGTACTTC. It codes for CASSFGLADSYEQYF.

Here the CDR3 DNA reads TGTGCCTGGACCGCCCACCTAAGACCCGGGGAGCTGTTTTTT. It specifies CAWTAHLRPGELFF. The rearrangement links TRBV30 to TRBJ2-2, with unresolved D. Deletions cut 4 bases from V and 6 bases from J, with 15 bases between. CDR3 size: 14 residues. In germline, CDR1 is GTSNPN, CDR2 SVGIG (reference sequence).

This sequence joins TRBV29-1 and TRBJ2-1; 7 bases line up with TRBD2. The germline V gene has CDR1 SQVTM and CDR2 ANQGSEA. V was pared by 3 bases and J by 6 bases, with 14 bases of the junction left unmatched. The CDR3 spans 16 residues. The DNA for the CDR3 is TGCAGCGTTGACCCTATCTCAGGACTAGGGACCAATGAGCAGTTCTTC. Translating gives CSVDPISGLGTNEQFF.

V gene TRBV7-2 combines with J gene TRBJ2-7; 9 bases map to TRBD1. The CDR3 is made up of 16 amino acids. Trimming cost V 5 bases and J 5 bases; bases outside gene matches: 13. Germline V gene lookup returns CDR1 SGHTA and CDR2 FQGNSA. CDR3 coding DNA: TGTGCCAGCAGCGTACCGGGACAGGGTAATCGCCACGAGCAGTACTTC. It specifies CASSVPGQGNRHEQYF.

This chain joins TRBV7-2 and TRBJ2-5, with 10 bases aligning to TRBD1. Germline V gene data show CDR1 as SGHTA and CDR2 as FQGNSA. The junction had 5 bases not matched to a gene; V was cut back by 4 bases and J by 3 bases. The CDR3 has 15 residues. The CDR3 coding sequence is TGTGCCAGCAGCTCTACTGGGACAGGGGAAGAGACCCAGTACTTC. Protein product: CASSSTGTGEETQYF.

On this clone: Other DNA sequences in this sample translate to the same CDR3. CDR3 DNA: TGTGCCACCAGCAGAGATAGGCAACTAGGAGAGACCCAGTACTTC. This encodes CATSRDRQLGETQYF. J is TRBJ2-5 and V is TRBV15, with D perhaps TRBD2 (5 bases). The ends were cut back, 0 bases at V and 4 bases at J, with 12 bases in the middle. Germline assignment: CDR1 LNHNV and CDR2 YYDKDF (reference sequence). There are 15 residues in the CDR3.